The present TCR beta chain was sequenced within a study of T cell responses to AZD1222 COVID-19 vaccine. The study's findings and limits: Vaccine-associated CD4 TCRs ranged over spike, dominating at 160-218 and 743-854.

On this clone: Its antigen is not identified.

Assay used: immunoSEQ multiplex PCR; TCRdb lists only in-frame clones, some missing. The table shows 150,000 to 200,000 clones, with 88% occurring only once. The CDR3 is 17 amino acids. In germline, CDR1 is SGHNT, CDR2 YYREEE (reference sequence). The V gene end was trimmed by 0 bases and the J gene end by 0 bases; junction bases not matched to a gene: 8. Specimen: peripheral blood, collected 28 days after the second AZD1222 dose. The V gene is TRBV5-4, the J gene TRBJ2-7, with 8 bases identical to TRBD2. This receptor was identified in an adult who received the AZD1222 COVID-19 vaccine. The CDR3 sequence: CASSLAKIGTSSYEQYF. The CDR3 DNA follows: TGTGCCAGCAGCTTGGCCAAGATTGGGACTAGCTCCTACGAGCAGTACTTC. Filled out from reference TRBV5-4 and TRBJ2-7, the complete variable domain reads ETGVTQSPTHLIKTRGQQVTLRCSSQSGHNTVSWYQQALGQGPQFIFQYYREEENGRGNFPPRFSGLQFPNYSSELNVNALELDDSALYLCASSLAKIGTSSYEQYFGPGTRLTVT.